This T cell receptor (beta chain) was found in a study of cytomegalovirus exposure and HLA in healthy donors (dated by TCRdb to the late 2010s). For the wider study: According to a later analysis, one platform produced both the roughly 130 validation repertoires and the 720 or so repertoires of the first cohort. The study aimed to test whether cataloging public T cell receptors could reveal signatures of past pathogen exposure. In addition to the first cohort of approximately 650 subjects, a separate validation cohort of over 90 different subjects was used. The study combined high-throughput TCR immunosequencing, statistical association of individual TCRs with disease status, and machine learning to predict cytomegalovirus infection status. Here is what the overall study found, with its caveats: A later analysis found that TCRs clustered in the first cohort also tended to co-occur in the 120 or so validation repertoires, with 94% of cluster scores above 0. The validation cohort had no HLA typing available for a later analysis, so co-occurrence within that cohort was assessed over all 130 or so repertoires. The study listed 150 to 200 TCR beta chains as associated with cytomegalovirus. Cytomegalovirus status was reported to be diagnosed by the classifier with high specificity and sensitivity in both the original and validation cohorts. Across donors, most TCR sequences were observed very rarely, whereas some public TCRs were present in many individuals. Three of the identified cytomegalovirus-associated TCR beta chains were confirmed in vitro to be specific for cytomegalovirus antigens. It was suggested by the authors that the approach could potentially be generalized to other disease states and immunological phenotypes.

As concerns this clone: The antigen it recognizes is unknown. There are no base qualities to consult, and no much larger clone falls within one base.

Preparation of the library involved the immunoSEQ multiplex PCR assay. Turning to the authors' computational methods: To diagnose cytomegalovirus status from the catalog of TCR beta chain sequences, a statistical classification framework was built. The table was pulled from immuneACCESS by TCRdb, which kept in-frame rearrangements only. Such tables lose some clones; where checked, under half of the loss comes from unresolved V genes, and the rest has no known cause. Clone size and V and J calls were adopted from that table, with D and trimming inferred from the DNA. For this sample there are about 60,000 clones; about 96% appear just once. The ten largest make up approximately 0.9% of the sample. Separate from the approximately 670-subject first cohort, the validation cohort of about 110 subjects was the group to which the donors belonged. CDR1 SGHRS and CDR2 YFSETQ were looked up in the germline V gene. V and J are truncated by 4 bases and 1 base respectively, leaving an intervening sequence of 15 bases. Taken from cysteine to phenylalanine, the CDR3 has 15 residues. Left in the record is the CDR3 DNA by itself, 45 bases read in frame from the first base.

Sequenced sample: PBMCs. The chain was built from TRBV5-1 and TRBJ2-7; TRBD1 could be the D gene, as 6 bases match. This sequence was found in a man between 18 and 29 years old in good health and CMV-seronegative. The DNA is TGCGCCAGCAGCCCTACGGACGGACAGTCCTACGAGCAGTACTTC. It translates as CASSPTDGQSYEQYF.